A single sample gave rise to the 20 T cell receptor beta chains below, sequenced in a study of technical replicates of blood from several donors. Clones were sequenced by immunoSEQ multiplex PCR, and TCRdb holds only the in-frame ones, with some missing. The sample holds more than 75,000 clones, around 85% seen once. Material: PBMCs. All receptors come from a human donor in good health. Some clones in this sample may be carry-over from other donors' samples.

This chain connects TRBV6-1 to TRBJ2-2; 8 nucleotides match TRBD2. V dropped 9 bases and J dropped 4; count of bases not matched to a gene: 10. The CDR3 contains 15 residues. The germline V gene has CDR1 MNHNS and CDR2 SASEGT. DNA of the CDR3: TGTGCCAGTAGAGTCCAGGGACTAGGCACCGGGGAGCTGTTTTTT. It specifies CASRVQGLGTGELFF.

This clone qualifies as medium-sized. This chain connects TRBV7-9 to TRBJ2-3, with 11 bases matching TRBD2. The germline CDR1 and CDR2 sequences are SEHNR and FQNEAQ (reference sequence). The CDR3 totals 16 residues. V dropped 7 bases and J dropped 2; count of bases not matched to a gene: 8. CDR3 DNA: TGTGCCAGCACCCCGGGACTAGCGGAGTACACAGATACGCAGTATTTT. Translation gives CASTPGLAEYTDTQYF.

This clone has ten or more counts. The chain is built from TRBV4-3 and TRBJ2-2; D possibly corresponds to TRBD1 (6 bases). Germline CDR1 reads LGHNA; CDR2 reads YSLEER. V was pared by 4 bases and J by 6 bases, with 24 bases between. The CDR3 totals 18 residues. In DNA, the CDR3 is TGCGCCAGCAGCCTTTTAGGGGGATTATTTCGGGTCCCCGGGGAGCTGTTTTTT. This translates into CASSLLGGLFRVPGELFF.

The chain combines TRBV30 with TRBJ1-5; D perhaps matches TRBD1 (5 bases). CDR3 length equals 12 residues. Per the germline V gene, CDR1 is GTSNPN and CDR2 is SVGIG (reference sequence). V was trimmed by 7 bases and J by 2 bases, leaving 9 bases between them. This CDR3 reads CAFRVGNQPQHF. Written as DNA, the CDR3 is TGTGCCTTCAGGGTTGGCAATCAGCCCCAGCATTTT.

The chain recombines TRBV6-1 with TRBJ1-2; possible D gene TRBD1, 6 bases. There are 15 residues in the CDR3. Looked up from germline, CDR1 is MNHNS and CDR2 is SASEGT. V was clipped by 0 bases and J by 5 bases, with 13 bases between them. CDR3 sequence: CASSEASQGGYGYTF. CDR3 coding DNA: TGTGCCAGCAGTGAAGCGTCACAGGGAGGGTATGGCTACACCTTC.

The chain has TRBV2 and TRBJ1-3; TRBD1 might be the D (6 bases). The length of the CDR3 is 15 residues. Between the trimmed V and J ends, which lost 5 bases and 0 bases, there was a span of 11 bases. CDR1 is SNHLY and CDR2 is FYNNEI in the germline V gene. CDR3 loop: CASSLSGDSGNTIYF. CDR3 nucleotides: TGTGCCAGCAGTCTTTCAGGGGACTCTGGAAACACCATATATTTT. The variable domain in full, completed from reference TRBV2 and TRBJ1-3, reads EPEVTQTPSHQVTQMGQEVILRCVPISNHLYFYWYRQILGQKVEFLVSFYNNEISEKSEIFDDQFSVERPDGSNFTLKIRSTKLEDSAMYFCASSLSGDSGNTIYFGEGSWLTVV.

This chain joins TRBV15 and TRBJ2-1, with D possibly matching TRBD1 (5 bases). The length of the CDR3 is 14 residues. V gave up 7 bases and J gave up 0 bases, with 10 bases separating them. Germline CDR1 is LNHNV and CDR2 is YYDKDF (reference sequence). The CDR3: CATTVDNSYNEQFF. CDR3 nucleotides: TGTGCCACCACCGTGGACAACTCCTACAATGAGCAGTTCTTC.

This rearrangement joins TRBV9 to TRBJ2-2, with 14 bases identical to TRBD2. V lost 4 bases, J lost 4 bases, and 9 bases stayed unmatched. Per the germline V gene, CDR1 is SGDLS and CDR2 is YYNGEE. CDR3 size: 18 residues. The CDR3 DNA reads TGTGCCAGCAGCAAGACTAGCGGGGGGGCCTTTTCCACCGGGGAGCTGTTTTTT. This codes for CASSKTSGGAFSTGELFF.

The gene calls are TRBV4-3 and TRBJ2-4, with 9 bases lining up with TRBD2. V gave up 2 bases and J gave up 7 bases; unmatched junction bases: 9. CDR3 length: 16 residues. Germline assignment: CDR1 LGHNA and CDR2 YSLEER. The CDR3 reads CASSQRAGGRGNIQYF. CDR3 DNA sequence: TGCGCCAGCAGCCAAAGGGCGGGGGGGCGTGGGAACATTCAGTACTTC.

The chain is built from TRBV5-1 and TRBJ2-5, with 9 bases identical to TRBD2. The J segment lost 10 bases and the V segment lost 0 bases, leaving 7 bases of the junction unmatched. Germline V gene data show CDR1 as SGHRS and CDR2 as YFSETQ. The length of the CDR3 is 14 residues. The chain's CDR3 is CASSLGLADGGQYF. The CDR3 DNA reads TGCGCCAGCAGCTTGGGACTAGCGGACGGGGGCCAGTACTTC.

This CDR3 reads CASSLGGGAYYGYTF. CDR3 bases: TGCGCCAGCAGCCTAGGTGGAGGTGCTTACTATGGCTACACCTTC. The chain recombines TRBV4-1 with TRBJ1-2; D is ambiguous. The CDR3 has 15 amino acids. V lost 4 bases and J 3 bases, leaving 15 bases between the germline ends. CDR1 is MGHRA and CDR2 is YSYEKL in the germline V gene.

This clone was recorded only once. The CDR3 loop is CASSLAGQENYGYTF. In DNA, the CDR3 is TGTGCCAGCAGCTTAGCGGGACAGGAGAACTATGGCTACACCTTC. The chain carries TRBV7-2 and TRBJ1-2; 8 positions match TRBD1. V lost 0 bases, J lost 2 bases, and 2 bases stayed unmatched. Germline V gene lookup returns CDR1 SGHTA and CDR2 FQGNSA. This CDR3 comprises 15 residues. The whole variable domain, remainder taken from reference TRBV7-2 and TRBJ1-2, is GAGVSQSPSNKVTEKGKDVELRCDPISGHTALYWYRQSLGQGLEFLIYFQGNSAPDKSGLPSDRFSAERTGGSVSTLTIQRTQQEDSAVYLCASSLAGQENYGYTFGSGTRLTVV.

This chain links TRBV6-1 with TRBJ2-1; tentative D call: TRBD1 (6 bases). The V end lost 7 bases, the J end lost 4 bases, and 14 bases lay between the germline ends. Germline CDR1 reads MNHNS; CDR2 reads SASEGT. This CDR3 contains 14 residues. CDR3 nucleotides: TGTGCCAGCATGACCGGACAGTTTTACAATGAGCAGTTCTTC. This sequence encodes CASMTGQFYNEQFF.

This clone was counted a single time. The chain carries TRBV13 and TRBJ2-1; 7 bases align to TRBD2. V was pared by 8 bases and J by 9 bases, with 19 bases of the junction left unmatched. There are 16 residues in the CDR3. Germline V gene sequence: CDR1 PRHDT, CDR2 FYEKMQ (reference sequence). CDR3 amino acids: CASQPTRVGGPLEQFF. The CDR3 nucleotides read TGTGCCAGCCAACCCACGCGGGTGGGAGGGCCTCTTGAGCAGTTCTTC.

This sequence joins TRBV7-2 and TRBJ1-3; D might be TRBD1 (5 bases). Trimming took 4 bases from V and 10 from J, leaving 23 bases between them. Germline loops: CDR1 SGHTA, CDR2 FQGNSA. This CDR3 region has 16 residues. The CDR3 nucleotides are TGTGCCAGCAGCTCGGGCGAGGGGACGCGGACTAGGACCATATATTTT. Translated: CASSSGEGTRTRTIYF.

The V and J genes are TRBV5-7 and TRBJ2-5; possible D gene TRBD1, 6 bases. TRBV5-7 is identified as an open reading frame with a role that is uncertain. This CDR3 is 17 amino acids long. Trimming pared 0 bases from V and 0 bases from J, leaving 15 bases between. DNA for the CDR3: TGTGCCAGCAGCTTGGACAGGGACCCCCCGTACCAAGAGACCCAGTACTTC. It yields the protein CASSLDRDPPYQETQYF.

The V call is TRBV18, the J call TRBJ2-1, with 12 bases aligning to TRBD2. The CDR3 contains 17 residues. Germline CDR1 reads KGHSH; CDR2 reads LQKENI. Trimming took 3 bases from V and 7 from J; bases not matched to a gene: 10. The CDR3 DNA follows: TGTGCCAGCTCACCGCCAACACTAGCGGGGGGTCGGAATGAGCAGTTCTTC. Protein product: CASSPPTLAGGRNEQFF.

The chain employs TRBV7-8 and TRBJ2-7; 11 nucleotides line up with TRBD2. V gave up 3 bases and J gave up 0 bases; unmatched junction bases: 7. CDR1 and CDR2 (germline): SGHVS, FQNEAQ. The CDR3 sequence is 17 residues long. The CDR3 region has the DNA TGTGCCAGCAGCTTTACTAGCGGGGGCCGTAGCTCCTACGAGCAGTACTTC. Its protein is CASSFTSGGRSSYEQYF.

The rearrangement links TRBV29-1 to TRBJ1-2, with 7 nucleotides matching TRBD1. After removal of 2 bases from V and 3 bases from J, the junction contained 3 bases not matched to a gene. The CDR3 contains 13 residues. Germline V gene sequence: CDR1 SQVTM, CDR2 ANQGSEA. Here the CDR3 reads CSVETDRDYGYTF. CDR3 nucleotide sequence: TGCAGCGTTGAAACAGACAGGGACTATGGCTACACCTTC.

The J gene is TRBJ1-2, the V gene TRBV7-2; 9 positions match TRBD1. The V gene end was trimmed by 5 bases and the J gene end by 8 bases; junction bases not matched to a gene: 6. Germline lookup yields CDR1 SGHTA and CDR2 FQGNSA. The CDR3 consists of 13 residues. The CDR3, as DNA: TGTGCCAGCAGCCCGGACAGGGGATACGGCTACACCTTC. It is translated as CASSPDRGYGYTF.